This T cell receptor beta chain was profiled in a study of T cell responses to AZD1222 COVID-19 vaccine. General study points: Repertoire samples came only from after the peak T cell response.

In the case of this clone: The antigen is unknown.

Libraries were prepared by immunoSEQ multiplex PCR; TCRdb keeps only in-frame clonotypes and omits some of them. This sample yields around 190,000 clones, of which 80% to 95% are seen a single time; 1% to 1.5% belongs to the top ten. CDR1 SGHAT and CDR2 FQNNGV come from the germline V gene. This CDR3 has 14 amino acids. The V and J ends lost 5 bases and 3 bases, in that order; junction bases with no gene match: 3. The rearrangement uses TRBV11-2 and TRBJ2-3; 9 nucleotides agree with TRBD2. Sequences were derived from peripheral blood, sampled on day 0 of AZD1222 vaccination. The receptor was isolated from an adult in good health. This chain's CDR3 is CASSERGDTDTQYF. For the CDR3, the DNA is TGTGCCAGCAGCGAGCGGGGGGATACAGATACGCAGTATTTT.